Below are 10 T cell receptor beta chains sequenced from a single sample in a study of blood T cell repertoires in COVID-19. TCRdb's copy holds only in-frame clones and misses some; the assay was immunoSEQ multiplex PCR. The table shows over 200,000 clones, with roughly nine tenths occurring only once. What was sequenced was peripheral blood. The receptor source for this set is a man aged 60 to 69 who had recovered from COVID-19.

The CDR3 DNA follows: TGTGCCAGCAGTGTCGGCAGGACTAACTATGGCTACACCTTC. It is translated as CASSVGRTNYGYTF. The rearrangement links TRBV7-8 to TRBJ1-2; D not certain. CDR1 is SGHVS, CDR2 FQNEAQ, per germline. V gave up 6 bases and J gave up 0 bases, with 11 bases separating them. This CDR3 comprises 14 residues.

The CDR3: CASSLSNSPNTEAFF. The CDR3 DNA reads as TGTGCCAGCAGTTTATCGAACAGCCCGAACACTGAAGCTTTCTTT. The chain employs TRBV27 and TRBJ1-1; D unresolved. Trimming took 0 bases from V and 1 from J, leaving 9 bases between them. The V gene's germline CDR1 is MNHEY and CDR2 SMNVEV (reference sequence). CDR3 length equals 15 residues.

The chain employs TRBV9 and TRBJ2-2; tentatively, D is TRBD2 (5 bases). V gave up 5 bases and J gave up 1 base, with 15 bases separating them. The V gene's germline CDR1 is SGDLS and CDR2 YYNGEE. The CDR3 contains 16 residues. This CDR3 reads CASSRGLDENTGELFF. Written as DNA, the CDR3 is TGTGCCAGCAGTCGTGGACTCGACGAGAACACCGGGGAGCTGTTTTTT.

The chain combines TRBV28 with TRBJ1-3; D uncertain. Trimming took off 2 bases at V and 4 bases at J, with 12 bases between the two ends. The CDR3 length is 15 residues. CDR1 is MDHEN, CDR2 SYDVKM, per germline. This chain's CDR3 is CASSLAGVAGNTIYF. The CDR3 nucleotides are TGTGCCAGCAGTTTAGCGGGCGTCGCAGGAAACACCATATATTTT.

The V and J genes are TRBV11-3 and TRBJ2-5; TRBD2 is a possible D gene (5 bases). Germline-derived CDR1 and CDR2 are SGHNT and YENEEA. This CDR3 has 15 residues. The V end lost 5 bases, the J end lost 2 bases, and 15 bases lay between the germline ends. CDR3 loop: CASSHRTEQQETQYF. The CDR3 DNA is TGTGCCAGCAGCCATCGGACTGAACAACAAGAGACCCAGTACTTC. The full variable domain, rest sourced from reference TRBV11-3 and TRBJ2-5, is EAGVVQSPRYKIIEKKQPVAFWCNPISGHNTLYWYLQNLGQGPELLIRYENEEAVDDSQLPKDRFSAERLKGVDSTLKIQPAELGDSAVYLCASSHRTEQQETQYFGPGTRLLVL.

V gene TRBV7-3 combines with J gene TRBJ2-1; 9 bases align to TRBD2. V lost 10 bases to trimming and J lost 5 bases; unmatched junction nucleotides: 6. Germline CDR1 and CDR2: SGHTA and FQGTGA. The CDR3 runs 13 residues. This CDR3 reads CATGLARNNEQFF. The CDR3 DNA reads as TGTGCCACCGGACTAGCGAGGAACAATGAGCAGTTCTTC.

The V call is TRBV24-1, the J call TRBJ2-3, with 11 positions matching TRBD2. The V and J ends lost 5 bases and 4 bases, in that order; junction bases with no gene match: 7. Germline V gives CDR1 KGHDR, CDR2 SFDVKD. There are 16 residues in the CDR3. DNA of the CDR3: TGTGCCACCAGTGTAATAGCGGGGGGGCCCCCAGATACGCAGTATTTT. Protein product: CATSVIAGGPPDTQYF.

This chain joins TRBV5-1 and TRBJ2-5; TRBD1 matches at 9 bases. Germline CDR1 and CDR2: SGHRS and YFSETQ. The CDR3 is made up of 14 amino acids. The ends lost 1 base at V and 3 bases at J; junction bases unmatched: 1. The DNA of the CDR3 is TGCGCCAGCAGCTTGCGGACAGGGGAAGAGACCCAGTACTTC. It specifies CASSLRTGEETQYF.

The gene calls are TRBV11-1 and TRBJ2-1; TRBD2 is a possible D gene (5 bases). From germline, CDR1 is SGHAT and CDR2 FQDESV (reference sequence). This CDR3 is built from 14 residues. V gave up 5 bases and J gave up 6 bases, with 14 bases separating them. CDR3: CASSTRGLINEQFF. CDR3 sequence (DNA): TGTGCCAGCAGCACCCGCGGACTGATCAATGAGCAGTTCTTC.

Written as DNA, the CDR3 is TGCGCCAGCAGTGAGCTCGGACAGAGAAATTCACCCCTCCACTTT. This encodes CASSELGQRNSPLHF. The chain uses TRBV10-2 and TRBJ1-6, with D tentatively TRBD1 (6 bases). This CDR3 is 15 amino acids long. CDR1 is WSHSY and CDR2 is SAAADI in the germline V gene. V was clipped by 2 bases and J by 7 bases, with 12 bases between them.